This T cell receptor beta chain was retrieved from a study of sequential checkpoint blockade in melanoma. The CDR3 totals 13 residues. Germline lookup yields CDR1 LNHDA and CDR2 SQIVND (reference sequence). J lost 8 bases, V lost 5 bases, and 8 bases had no gene match. The treatment was: randomized to nivolumab then ipilimumab (arm A) or the reverse (arm B). Generated by immunoSEQ multiplex PCR, the TCRdb table keeps only in-frame clones and is missing some. Of roughly 11,000 clones in the sample, about four fifths were seen once. The gene calls are TRBV19 and TRBJ1-1; 7 bases align to TRBD1. The sequencing here drew on CD8+ T cells sorted from blood (inferred from file names), taken from a patient given nivolumab and ipilimumab in sequence. The receptor comes from a human donor with melanoma. CDR3 in amino acids: CASSFNRGGEAFF. CDR3 sequence (DNA): TGTGCCAGTAGTTTCAACAGGGGCGGCGAAGCTTTCTTT. The full variable domain, rest sourced from reference TRBV19 and TRBJ1-1, is DGGITQSPKYLFRKEGQNVTLSCEQNLNHDAMYWYRQDPGQGLRLIYYSQIVNDFQKGDIAEGYSVSREKKESFPLTVTSAQKNPTAFYLCASSFNRGGEAFFGQGTRLTVV.